The 2 T cell receptor beta chains below all came from one sample that was sequenced in a study of shared clonotypes between healthy human individuals. TCRdb's copy holds only in-frame clones and misses some; the assay was immunoSEQ multiplex PCR. This sample has roughly 500,000 clones, with around 80% found just once. The sequencing sample was made of PBMCs. Source of these receptors: a woman in her thirties or forties in good health. Some clones in this sample may be carry-over from other donors' samples.

This clone was seen only once. The CDR3 protein is CASSWTGPANYGYTF. The CDR3 DNA sequence: TGTGCCAGCAGCTGGACAGGCCCCGCTAACTATGGCTACACCTTC. The chain is built from TRBV5-8 and TRBJ1-2; 7 bases agree with TRBD1. This CDR3 has 15 residues. Germline CDR1 reads SGHTS; CDR2 reads YDEGEE. Unmatched junction bases numbered 5, after V lost 3 bases and J lost 0 bases.

This chain links TRBV28 with TRBJ2-5, with unresolved D. The last part of the DNA fits TRBJ2-7 better; the J call may be wrong. The germline V gene encodes CDR1 MDHEN and CDR2 SYDVKM. The CDR3 is 12 residues long. The CDR3 coding sequence is TGTGCCAGCGCCGCGGCGAAAGGCGAGCAGTACTTC. This sequence encodes CASAAAKGEQYF.